This T cell receptor beta chain was retrieved from a study of CD8 T cells in Susac syndrome. Random hexamers primed reverse transcription of roughly 0.5 to 1 ug RNA. From the immunoSEQ multiplex PCR reads, TCRdb called clonotypes with MiXCR, one entry per CDR3 protein. This table holds over 140,000 distinct CDR3 sequences, more than 85% found once. CDR1 is MNHEY, CDR2 SVGAGI, per germline. The CDR3 sequence is 16 residues long. Trimming removed 2 bases from V and 1 base from J; junction bases left unmatched: 7. The TEMRA cells underwent FACS enrichment, while the CD8+ and CD4+ T cells underwent negative isolation.

The J gene is TRBJ2-7, the V gene TRBV6-5; TRBD1 aligns across 8 bases. The sequencing input was CD4+ T cells from PBMCs. This clonotype originated in a human donor with Susac syndrome. The CDR3 region is CASSYRDRGRSYEQYF. CDR3 nucleotide sequence: TGTGCCAGCAGTTACCGTGACAGGGGACGGTCCTACGAGCAGTACTTC.